The source of this T cell receptor beta chain is a study of blood T cell repertoires in COVID-19. In the study overall: Samples representing acute and convalescent COVID-19 were sourced from the United States, Italy and Spain. T cells, B-cell-depleted T cells, or PBMCs provided the cDNA or gDNA that served as material.

In the original analysis: How many nucleated cells were present was estimated from reference gene primer amplification. The protocol was immunoSEQ multiplex PCR, while the TCRdb copy is restricted to in-frame clones and leaves out a portion. V, J and clone size reflect that table, while D and trimming were determined from the DNA. Here the sample spans over 140,000 clones, 65% to 85% being singletons. The CDR3 sequence is 14 residues long. The germline V gene has CDR1 SGHVS and CDR2 FQNEAQ. Trimming removed 5 bases from V and 0 bases from J, with 8 bases in between. The rearrangement uses TRBV7-8 and TRBJ2-4; D is unclear. The sequenced sample consisted of peripheral blood. The TCR was taken from a woman aged 55 to 70 with acute or convalescent COVID-19. CDR3 loop: CASSPPLAKNIQYF. CDR3 sequence (DNA): TGTGCCAGCAGCCCCCCCTTAGCCAAAAACATTCAGTACTTC.